Below, 26 T cell receptor beta chains from the same sample are listed, as sequenced in a study. From the 5' RACE reads, TCRdb called clonotypes with MiXCR, one entry per CDR3 protein. The sample records some 6,000 distinct CDR3 sequences, approximately 31% being singletons. What was sequenced was naive CD4+ T cells sorted from a lymph node. Sample subset: naive CD4+ T cells, CD4+CD45RA+CD25-. These receptors came from a female donor with breast cancer.

Points on this clonotype: This sequence may be a read error, since a much larger clone differs from it by one base. The gene calls are TRBV5-1 and TRBJ2-7; 10 bases are a match to TRBD2. The CDR3 runs 17 residues. The junction had 11 bases not matched to a gene; V was cut back by 3 bases and J by 2 bases. Germline CDR1 SGHRS, CDR2 YFSETQ. The CDR3 DNA sequence: TGCGCCAGCAGCTCTTCTTATCCGAGCGGGAGGGCCTACGAGCAGTACTTC. The encoded protein is CASSSSYPSGRAYEQYF. Filled out from reference TRBV5-1 and TRBJ2-7, the complete variable domain reads KAGVTQTPRYLIKTRGQQVTLSCSPISGHRSVSWYQQTPGQGLQFLFEYFSETQRNKGNFPGRFSGRQFSNSRSEMNVSTLELGDSALYLCASSSSYPSGRAYEQYFGPGTRLTVT.

This clonotype showed up just a few times. The V and J genes are TRBV4-1 and TRBJ1-2; tentatively, D is TRBD1 (5 bases). V dropped 1 base and J dropped 6 bases, with 12 bases sitting between them. This CDR3 spans 14 amino acids. The germline CDR1 and CDR2 sequences are MGHRA and YSYEKL. The CDR3 reads CASSQGGGVDGYTF. The CDR3 DNA follows: TGCGCCAGCAGCCAAGGCGGGGGGGTTGATGGCTACACCTTC.

CDR3 DNA sequence: TGTGCCAGCAGTTTCGAAGGGAACCTAGCCGCCACAGATACGCAGTATTTT. It is translated as CASSFEGNLAATDTQYF. V usage is TRBV12-3 or TRBV12-4 and J usage is TRBJ2-3, with D possibly TRBD2 on 5 matching bases. This CDR3 spans 17 amino acids. Trimming took off 3 bases at V and 2 bases at J, with 18 bases between the two ends.

This clonotype has a handful of counts. The chain uses TRBV5-1 and TRBJ2-5; TRBD2 matches at 7 bases. With 1 base clipped from V and 2 bases from J, the junction kept 5 bases outside the gene matches. CDR3 length: 15 amino acids. CDR1 is SGHRS, CDR2 YFSETQ, per germline. The CDR3 nucleotides read TGCGCCAGCAGCTTGACTCACGGGAGGCAAGAGACCCAGTACTTC. Translation: CASSLTHGRQETQYF.

By share, this clonotype ranks as medium-sized. The chain joins TRBV20-1 to TRBJ1-1, with D possibly being TRBD1 (6 bases). The CDR3 is 13 residues long. Germline loops: CDR1 DFQATT, CDR2 SNEGSKA (reference sequence). The germline V and J ends were trimmed by 2 bases and 6 bases, with 13 bases remaining between them. The CDR3 coding sequence is TGCAGTGCTAGATGGGGGGCGTTGGCTGAAGCTTTCTTT. Protein sequence: CSARWGALAEAFF.

The chain carries TRBV7-3 and TRBJ1-5, with TRBD1 matching 8 bases. V lost 5 bases, J lost 4 bases, and 16 bases stayed unmatched. The CDR3 spans 18 residues. Per the germline V gene, CDR1 is SGHTA and CDR2 is FQGTGA. The CDR3 spells CASSPPGQGESLNQPQHF. The CDR3 region has the DNA TGTGCCAGCAGCCCCCCCGGACAGGGAGAATCCTTAAATCAGCCCCAGCATTTT.

This clonotype rates as medium-sized. J is TRBJ1-1 and V is TRBV25-1; D is ambiguous. V lost 5 bases and J 2 bases, leaving 6 bases between the germline ends. CDR3 length: 12 residues. Germline V gene data show CDR1 as MGHDK and CDR2 as SYGVNS. CDR3 sequence reads: CASSSFNTEAFF. CDR3 in DNA: TGTGCCAGCAGTTCGTTCAACACTGAAGCTTTCTTT.

CDR3 DNA sequence: TGTGCCAGCAGCCCTCAGGGACACTCCTTCAATGAAAAACTGTTTTTT. Translating gives CASSPQGHSFNEKLFF. The chain carries TRBV12-3 or TRBV12-4 and TRBJ1-4; tentative D call: TRBD1 (6 bases). The germline V and J ends were trimmed by 6 bases and 5 bases, with 19 bases remaining between them. This CDR3 region has 16 residues.

This clonotype is deemed medium-sized (0.01 to 0.1%). V gene TRBV10-3 combines with J gene TRBJ2-3, with D possibly being TRBD2 (6 bases). CDR1 is ENHRY and CDR2 is SYGVKD in the germline V gene. The CDR3 spans 12 residues. Trimming cost V 10 bases and J 1 base, with 9 bases left between them. The CDR3: CATTGGTDTQYF. In nucleotides, the CDR3 is TGTGCCACCACGGGGGGCACAGATACGCAGTATTTT.

By share, this clonotype ranks as medium-sized. The chain links TRBV28 to TRBJ1-5; 7 positions match TRBD1. This CDR3 spans 13 amino acids. V shed 6 bases and J 5 bases; nucleotides not matched to a gene: 4. Germline-derived CDR1 and CDR2 are MDHEN and SYDVKM. The CDR3 coding sequence is TGTGCCAGCAGCGCCGGGACAGATCAGCCCCAGCATTTT. Its translation is CASSAGTDQPQHF.

By share, this clonotype counts as medium-sized (0.01 to 0.1%). The chain couples TRBV29-1 to TRBJ2-3; TRBD2 might be the D (5 bases). This CDR3 has 13 residues. CDR1 and CDR2 (germline): SQVTM, ANQGSEA. The ends were cut back, 4 bases at V and 0 bases at J, with 8 bases in the middle. The CDR3 sequence is CSVVGGSTDTQYF. The CDR3 region has the DNA TGCAGCGTTGTCGGCGGGAGCACAGATACGCAGTATTTT.

Concerning this clonotype itself: This could be a read error, since a much larger clone is one nucleotide away. This chain connects TRBV25-1 to TRBJ2-3; D perhaps matches TRBD2 (6 bases). CDR3 size: 14 residues. V was shortened by 4 bases and J by 1 base, with 9 bases between the two germline ends. Germline CDR1 reads MGHDK; CDR2 reads SYGVNS. DNA of the CDR3: TGTGCCAGCAGTGTAGAGCGGGGCACAGATACGCAGTATTTT. Translating it yields CASSVERGTDTQYF.

By share, this clonotype ranks as medium-sized. The chain recombines TRBV6-6 with TRBJ2-1; D is uncertain. V was trimmed by 7 bases and J by 7 bases, leaving 17 bases between them. Germline V CDR1 and CDR2: MNHNY, SVGAGI (reference sequence). The CDR3 spans 14 residues. CDR3 nucleotides: TGTGCCAGCACCCACTCCCTTCCGACAAATGAGCAGTTCTTC. Residues: CASTHSLPTNEQFF.

This clonotype appeared once. A single base separates this from a much larger clone, so it may be a read error. V is TRBV7-9 and J is TRBJ1-4; D is perhaps TRBD1 (6 bases). Germline V gene sequence: CDR1 SEHNR, CDR2 FQNEAQ (reference sequence). There are 16 residues in the CDR3. CDR3 region: CASSPITGRTNEKLCF. CDR3 nucleotides: TGTGCCAGCAGCCCCATAACAGGGAGGACTAATGAAAAACTGTGTTTT.

The chain couples TRBV5-1 to TRBJ2-2; the match to TRBD2 covers 7 bases. V shed 3 bases and J 0 bases; nucleotides not matched to a gene: 2. CDR1 is SGHRS, CDR2 YFSETQ, per germline. The CDR3 contains 15 residues. CDR3 region: CASSYGLANTGELFF. DNA of the CDR3: TGCGCCAGCAGCTACGGACTAGCGAACACCGGGGAGCTGTTTTTT.

This clonotype is labeled medium-sized. The V and J genes are TRBV20-1 and TRBJ2-4; no reliable D call. Between the trimmed V and J ends, which lost 6 bases and 8 bases, there was a span of 17 bases. Germline V CDR1 and CDR2: DFQATT, SNEGSKA (reference sequence). The CDR3 is 13 residues long. CDR3 region: CSAVPDARDIQYF. The CDR3 bases are TGCAGTGCGGTCCCCGACGCACGGGACATTCAGTACTTC.

This clonotype was observed a few times. The J gene is TRBJ2-1, the V gene TRBV19, with 9 bases lining up with TRBD1. The germline V gene encodes CDR1 LNHDA and CDR2 SQIVND (reference sequence). Trimming at V came to 3 bases and at J to 2 bases, leaving 5 bases not matched to a gene. The CDR3 has 16 residues. The CDR3 loop is CASSITGGATYNEQFF. CDR3 in DNA: TGTGCCAGTAGTATTACAGGGGGCGCAACCTACAATGAGCAGTTCTTC.

This clonotype came up a few times. A much larger clone lies one base from this, so it may be a read error. The chain is built from TRBV30 and TRBJ2-1; D not certain. This CDR3 has 13 amino acids. Germline V gene lookup returns CDR1 GTSNPN and CDR2 SVGIG (reference sequence). V was shortened by 4 bases and J by 7 bases, with 14 bases between the two germline ends. CDR3 bases: TGTGCCTGGACAATTGGTAACAGAAATGAGCAGTTCTTC. This sequence encodes CAWTIGNRNEQFF.

This clonotype is deemed medium-sized. The chain combines TRBV5-1 with TRBJ2-6, with 7 positions matching TRBD1. Germline V lookup: CDR1 SGHRS, CDR2 YFSETQ. V shed 3 bases, J shed 0 bases, and the junction held 9 bases outside the gene matches. This CDR3 is 18 amino acids long. DNA for the CDR3: TGCGCCAGCAGCTACCTTACGGGACAGAGCTCTGGGGCCAACGTCCTGACTTTC. It translates to CASSYLTGQSSGANVLTF.

This clonotype is labeled medium-sized. The chain uses TRBV7-3 and TRBJ1-1; D remains unclear. This CDR3 comprises 14 residues. Trimming left V 0 bases short and J 5 bases short, with 10 bases between. The V gene's germline CDR1 is SGHTA and CDR2 FQGTGA. CDR3: CASSLTAGGTEAFF. CDR3 DNA sequence: TGTGCCAGCAGCTTAACCGCAGGAGGGACTGAAGCTTTCTTT.

The rearrangement joins TRBV24-1 to TRBJ2-3; the D gene is possibly TRBD2 (6 bases). Trimming removed 5 bases at V and 0 bases at J, with 8 bases between. Germline CDR1 reads KGHDR; CDR2 reads SFDVKD. CDR3 length: 14 residues. Here the CDR3 DNA reads TGTGCCACCAGTGGGGGGGATAGCACAGATACGCAGTATTTT. Amino acids: CATSGGDSTDTQYF.

This clonotype is medium-sized within its sample. The rearrangement links TRBV7-6 to TRBJ2-1; D ambiguous. CDR3 length: 15 residues. Between the trimmed V and J ends, which lost 2 bases and 8 bases, there was a span of 16 bases. Germline lookup yields CDR1 SGHVS and CDR2 FNYEAQ. Here the CDR3 reads CASSLSPLQGDEQFF. In DNA form, the CDR3 reads TGTGCCAGCAGCTTATCCCCTCTACAAGGCGATGAGCAGTTCTTC.

This clonotype is medium-sized (0.01 to 0.1%) by share. The V and J genes are TRBV4-1 and TRBJ1-5; D not certain. The CDR3 has 16 residues. The germline V gene has CDR1 MGHRA and CDR2 YSYEKL. V was trimmed by 0 bases and J by 3 bases, leaving 12 bases between them. CDR3 coding DNA: TGCGCCAGCAGCCAAGACCCCGGACGGCTCAATCAGCCCCAGCATTTT. As protein: CASSQDPGRLNQPQHF.

By proportion, this clonotype is medium-sized. The V call is TRBV10-3, the J call TRBJ1-2, with 7 nucleotides matching TRBD1. The germline V gene encodes CDR1 ENHRY and CDR2 SYGVKD. Trimming removed 3 bases from V and 4 bases from J; junction bases left unmatched: 5. The CDR3 has 14 amino acids. The CDR3: CAISETGEGYGYTF. Here the CDR3 DNA reads TGTGCCATCAGTGAAACAGGGGAGGGCTATGGCTACACCTTC.

By share of the sample, this clonotype is medium-sized. The chain uses TRBV6-6 and TRBJ2-6; D not certain. V was cut by 6 bases and J by 1 base, with 13 bases left in between. Germline loops: CDR1 MNHNY, CDR2 SVGAGI (reference sequence). The CDR3 consists of 16 residues. Here the CDR3 reads CASRNPLGSGANVLTF. As DNA, the CDR3 is TGTGCCAGCAGGAACCCCCTAGGATCTGGGGCCAACGTCCTGACTTTC.

This clonotype counts as medium-sized. V and J are TRBV12-3 or TRBV12-4 and TRBJ1-5; tentative D call: TRBD1 (6 bases). The CDR3 totals 15 residues. Trimming took off 2 bases at V and 2 bases at J, with 10 bases between the two ends. The CDR3 here is CASSLWGGGNQPQHF. CDR3 nucleotides: TGTGCCAGCAGTTTATGGGGGGGCGGCAATCAGCCCCAGCATTTT.